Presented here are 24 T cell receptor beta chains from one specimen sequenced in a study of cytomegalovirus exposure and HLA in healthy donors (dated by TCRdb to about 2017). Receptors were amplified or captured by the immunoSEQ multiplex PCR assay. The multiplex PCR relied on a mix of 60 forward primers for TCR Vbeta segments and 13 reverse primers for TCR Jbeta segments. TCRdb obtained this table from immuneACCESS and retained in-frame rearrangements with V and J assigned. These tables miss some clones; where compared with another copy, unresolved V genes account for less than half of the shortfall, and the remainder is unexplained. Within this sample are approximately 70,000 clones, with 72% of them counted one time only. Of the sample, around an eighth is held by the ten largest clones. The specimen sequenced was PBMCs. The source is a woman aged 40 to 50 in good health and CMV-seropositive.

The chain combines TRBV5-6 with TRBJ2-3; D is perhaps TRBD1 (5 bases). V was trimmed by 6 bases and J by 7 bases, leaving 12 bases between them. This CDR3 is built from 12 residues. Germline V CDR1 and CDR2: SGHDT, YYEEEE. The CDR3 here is CASNTGLNTQYF. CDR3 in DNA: TGTGCCAGCAACACAGGCCTGAATACGCAGTATTTT.

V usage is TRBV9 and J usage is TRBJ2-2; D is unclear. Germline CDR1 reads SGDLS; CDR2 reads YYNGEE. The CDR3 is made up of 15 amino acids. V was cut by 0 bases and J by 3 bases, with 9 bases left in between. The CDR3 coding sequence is TGTGCCAGCAGCGTAGGGGCCCACGACACCGGGGAGCTGTTTTTT. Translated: CASSVGAHDTGELFF. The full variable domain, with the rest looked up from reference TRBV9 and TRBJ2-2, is DSGVTQTPKHLITATGQRVTLRCSPRSGDLSVYWYQQSLDQGLQFLIQYYNGEERAKGNILERFSAQQFPDLHSELNLSSLELGDSALYFCASSVGAHDTGELFFGEGSRLTVL.

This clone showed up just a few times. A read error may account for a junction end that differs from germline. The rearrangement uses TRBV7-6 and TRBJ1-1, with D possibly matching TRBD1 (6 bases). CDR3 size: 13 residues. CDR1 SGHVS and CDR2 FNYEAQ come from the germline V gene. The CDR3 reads CASSLGQITEAFF. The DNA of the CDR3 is TGTGCCAGCAGTTTAGGACAGATCACTGAAGCTTTCTTT.

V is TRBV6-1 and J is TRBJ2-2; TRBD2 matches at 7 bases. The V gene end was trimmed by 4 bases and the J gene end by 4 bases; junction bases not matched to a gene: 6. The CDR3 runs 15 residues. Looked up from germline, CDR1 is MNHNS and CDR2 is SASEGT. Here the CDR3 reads CASSAAGSPTGELFF. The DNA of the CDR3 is TGTGCCAGCAGTGCAGCGGGGAGCCCCACCGGGGAGCTGTTTTTT.

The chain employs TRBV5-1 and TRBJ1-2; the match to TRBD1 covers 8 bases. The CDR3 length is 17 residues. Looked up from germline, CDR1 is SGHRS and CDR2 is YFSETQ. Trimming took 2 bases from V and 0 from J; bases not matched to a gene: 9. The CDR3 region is CASSFNLSDRANYGYTF. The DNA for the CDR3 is TGCGCCAGCAGCTTCAACCTTTCGGACAGGGCTAACTATGGCTACACCTTC.

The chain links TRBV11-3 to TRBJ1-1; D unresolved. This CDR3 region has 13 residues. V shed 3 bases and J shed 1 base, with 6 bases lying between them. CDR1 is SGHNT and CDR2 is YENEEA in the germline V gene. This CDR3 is CASSFYRNTEAFF. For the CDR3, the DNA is TGTGCCAGCAGCTTCTACAGGAACACTGAAGCTTTCTTT.

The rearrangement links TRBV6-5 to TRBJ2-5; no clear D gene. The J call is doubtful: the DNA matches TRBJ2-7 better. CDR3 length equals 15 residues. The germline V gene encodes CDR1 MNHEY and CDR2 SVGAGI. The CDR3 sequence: CASSYSPQRNYEQYF. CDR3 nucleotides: TGTGCCAGCAGTTACTCGCCCCAGAGGAACTACGAGCAGTACTTC.

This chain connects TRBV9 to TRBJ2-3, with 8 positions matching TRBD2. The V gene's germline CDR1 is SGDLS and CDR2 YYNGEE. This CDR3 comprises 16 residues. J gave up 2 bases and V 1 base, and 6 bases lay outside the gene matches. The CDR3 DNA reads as TGTGCCAGCAGCGTAACTAGCGGTTCCTACACAGATACGCAGTATTTT. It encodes CASSVTSGSYTDTQYF.

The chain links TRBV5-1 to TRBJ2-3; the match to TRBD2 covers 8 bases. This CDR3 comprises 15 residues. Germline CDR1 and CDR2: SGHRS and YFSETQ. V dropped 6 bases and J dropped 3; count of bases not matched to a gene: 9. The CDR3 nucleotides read TGCGCCAGCAAAACGGGGGGGCCTTTGACAGATACGCAGTATTTT. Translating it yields CASKTGGPLTDTQYF.

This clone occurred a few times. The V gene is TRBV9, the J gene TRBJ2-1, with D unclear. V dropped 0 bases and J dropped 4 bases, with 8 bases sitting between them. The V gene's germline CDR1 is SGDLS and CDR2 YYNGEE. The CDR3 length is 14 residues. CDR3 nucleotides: TGTGCCAGCAGCGTAGGACTCCTATACAATGAGCAGTTCTTC. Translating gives CASSVGLLYNEQFF.

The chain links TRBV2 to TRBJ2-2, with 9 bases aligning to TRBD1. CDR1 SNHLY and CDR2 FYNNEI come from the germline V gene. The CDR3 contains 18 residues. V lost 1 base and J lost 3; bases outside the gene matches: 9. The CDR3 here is CASSEGGPGQGDTGELFF. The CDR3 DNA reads TGTGCCAGCAGTGAAGGGGGACCGGGACAGGGTGACACCGGGGAGCTGTTTTTT.

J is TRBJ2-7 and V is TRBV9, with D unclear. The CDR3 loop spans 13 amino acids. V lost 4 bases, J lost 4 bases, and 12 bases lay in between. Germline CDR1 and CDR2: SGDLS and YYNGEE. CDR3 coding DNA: TGTGCCAGCAGCCCAGGTGTCGATTACGAGCAGTACTTC. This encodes CASSPGVDYEQYF.

This CDR3 is CASSIGAYSNQPQHF. CDR3 nucleotides: TGTGCCAGCAGCATAGGAGCTTATAGCAATCAGCCCCAGCATTTT. The rearrangement links TRBV6-6 to TRBJ1-5; D is unresolved. V was trimmed by 6 bases and J by 0 bases, leaving 12 bases between them. Germline V CDR1 and CDR2: MNHNY, SVGAGI (reference sequence). CDR3 size: 15 residues.

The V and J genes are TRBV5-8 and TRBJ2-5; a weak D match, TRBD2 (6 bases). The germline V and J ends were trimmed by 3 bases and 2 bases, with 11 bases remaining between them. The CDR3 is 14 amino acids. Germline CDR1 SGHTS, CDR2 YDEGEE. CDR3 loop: CASSSLAGQETQYF. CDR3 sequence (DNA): TGTGCCAGCAGCTCTCTGGCGGGGCAAGAGACCCAGTACTTC.

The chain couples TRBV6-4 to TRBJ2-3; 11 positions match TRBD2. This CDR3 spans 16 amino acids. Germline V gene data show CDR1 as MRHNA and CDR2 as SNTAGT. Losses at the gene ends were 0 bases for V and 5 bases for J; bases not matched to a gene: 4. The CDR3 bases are TGTGCCAGCAGTGACTCAACTAGCGGGGGCGGAGATACGCAGTATTTT. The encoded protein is CASSDSTSGGGDTQYF.

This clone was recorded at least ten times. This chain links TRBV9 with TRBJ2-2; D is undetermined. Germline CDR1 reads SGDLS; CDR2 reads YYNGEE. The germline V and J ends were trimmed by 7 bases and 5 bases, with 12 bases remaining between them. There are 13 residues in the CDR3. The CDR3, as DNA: TGTGCCAGCCGTGAGAGCCTAACCGGGGAGCTGTTTTTT. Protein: CASRESLTGELFF. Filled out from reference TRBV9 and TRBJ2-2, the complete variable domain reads DSGVTQTPKHLITATGQRVTLRCSPRSGDLSVYWYQQSLDQGLQFLIQYYNGEERAKGNILERFSAQQFPDLHSELNLSSLELGDSALYFCASRESLTGELFFGEGSRLTVL.

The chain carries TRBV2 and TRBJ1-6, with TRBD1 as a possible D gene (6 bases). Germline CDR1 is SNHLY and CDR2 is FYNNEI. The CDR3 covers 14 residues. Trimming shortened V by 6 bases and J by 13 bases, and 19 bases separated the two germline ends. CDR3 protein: CASSPEGVRLPLHF. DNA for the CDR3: TGTGCCAGCAGCCCCGAGGGGGTCCGACTGCCCCTCCACTTT.

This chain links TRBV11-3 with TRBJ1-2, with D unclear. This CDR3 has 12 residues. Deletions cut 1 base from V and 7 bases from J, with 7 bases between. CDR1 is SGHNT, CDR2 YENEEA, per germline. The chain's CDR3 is CASSLGVGGYTF. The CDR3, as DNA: TGTGCCAGCAGCTTAGGAGTTGGTGGCTACACCTTC.

This CDR3 is CASRVAGGQGTQYF. CDR3 coding DNA: TGTGCCAGCAGGGTAGCGGGGGGGCAGGGTACGCAGTATTTT. This chain joins TRBV2 and TRBJ2-3, with 11 bases matching TRBD2. The ends lost 6 bases at V and 8 bases at J; junction bases unmatched: 7. Germline V gives CDR1 SNHLY, CDR2 FYNNEI. The CDR3 covers 14 residues.

CDR3 protein: CASGLLAAGGEQFF. The CDR3 nucleotides read TGTGCTAGTGGTTTGTTAGCAGCGGGGGGAGAGCAGTTCTTC. The V call is TRBV12-5, the J call TRBJ2-1; 9 positions agree with TRBD2. The junction had 6 bases not matched to a gene; V was cut back by 2 bases and J by 10 bases. CDR3 size: 14 residues. Germline CDR1 is LGHNT and CDR2 is FRNRAP.

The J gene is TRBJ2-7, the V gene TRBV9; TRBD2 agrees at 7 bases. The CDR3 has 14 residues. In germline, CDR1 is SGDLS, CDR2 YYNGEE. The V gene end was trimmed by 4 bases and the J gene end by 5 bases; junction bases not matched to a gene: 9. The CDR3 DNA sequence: TGTGCCAGCAGCCCTAGGTCCCGGGAGGACGAGCAGTACTTC. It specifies CASSPRSREDEQYF.

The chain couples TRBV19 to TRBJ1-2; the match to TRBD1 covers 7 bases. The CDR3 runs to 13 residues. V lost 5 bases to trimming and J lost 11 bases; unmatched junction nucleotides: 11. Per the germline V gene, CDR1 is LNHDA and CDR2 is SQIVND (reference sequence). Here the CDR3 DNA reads TGTGCCAGTAGTCTCACCGTTAAACAGGGGTACACCTTC. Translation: CASSLTVKQGYTF.

The chain's CDR3 is CASGGYSNQPQHF. In DNA form, the CDR3 reads TGTGCCAGCGGCGGATATAGCAATCAGCCCCAGCATTTT. This chain uses TRBV2 with TRBJ1-5; D unclear. CDR1 is SNHLY, CDR2 FYNNEI, per germline. CDR3 size: 13 residues. The ends were cut back, 8 bases at V and 0 bases at J, with 8 bases in the middle.

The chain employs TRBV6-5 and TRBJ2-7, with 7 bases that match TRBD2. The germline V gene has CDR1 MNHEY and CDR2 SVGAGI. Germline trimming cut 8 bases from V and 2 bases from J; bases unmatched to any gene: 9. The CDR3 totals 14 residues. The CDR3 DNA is TGTGCCAGCTTCCAGGGAGGGCGTCCCTACGAGCAGTACTTC. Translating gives CASFQGGRPYEQYF.